This passage covers 31 T cell receptor beta chains from one sample sequenced in a study of cytomegalovirus exposure and HLA in healthy donors. This PCR relied on a set of 60 Vbeta primers and 13 Jbeta primers. Only in-frame clones appear in the TCRdb table, and some are missing; sequencing was by immunoSEQ multiplex PCR. The data hold 80,000 or so clones, with roughly 74% observed a single time. What was sequenced was PBMCs. These receptors were taken from a man aged 40-55 years in good health and CMV-seronegative.

The rearrangement joins TRBV11-2 to TRBJ1-2, with a tentative D call TRBD1 (5 bases). The V end lost 5 bases, the J end lost 6 bases, and 13 bases lay between the germline ends. The CDR3 is 13 amino acids. Germline CDR1 is SGHAT and CDR2 is FQNNGV. CDR3 DNA: TGTGCCAGCAGCATTGGTTCGGGGGATGGCTACACCTTC. Protein: CASSIGSGDGYTF.

This chain joins TRBV19 and TRBJ1-1; tentative D call: TRBD1 (5 bases). V lost 7 bases to trimming and J lost 8 bases, with 17 bases between them. This CDR3 spans 13 amino acids. Germline CDR1 and CDR2: LNHDA and SQIVND (reference sequence). This CDR3 is CASKDGGGAEAFF. The CDR3 bases are TGTGCCAGTAAGGACGGGGGAGGAGCCGAAGCTTTCTTT.

The rearrangement links TRBV4-3 to TRBJ1-2; no definite D call. Germline values: CDR1 LGHNA, CDR2 YSLEER. Trimming pared 0 bases from V and 7 bases from J, leaving 12 bases between. The CDR3 has 14 amino acids. CDR3 loop: CASSQDLVGSGYTF. CDR3 in DNA: TGCGCCAGCAGCCAAGATTTAGTGGGGAGTGGCTACACCTTC.

The CDR3, as DNA: TGTGCCAGTAGTACCGGCGGGGGTATCCAAGAGACCCAGTACTTC. It translates to CASSTGGGIQETQYF. This sequence joins TRBV19 and TRBJ2-5; 7 bases agree with TRBD2. The V and J ends lost 4 bases and 1 base, in that order; junction bases with no gene match: 6. The CDR3 is made up of 15 amino acids. Germline CDR1 reads LNHDA; CDR2 reads SQIVND (reference sequence).

CDR3 amino acids: CASSLGTANEQYF. CDR3 bases: TGTGCCAGCAGCTTGGGGACAGCCAACGAGCAGTACTTC. V is TRBV5-4 and J is TRBJ2-7; possibly TRBD1 for D (6 bases). This CDR3 is 13 amino acids long. Per the germline V gene, CDR1 is SGHNT and CDR2 is YYREEE (reference sequence). V was pared by 0 bases and J by 5 bases, with 9 bases between.

This clone was counted a single time. The chain uses TRBV6-5 and TRBJ1-6; D remains unclear. V shed 1 base and J shed 7 bases, with 11 bases lying between them. The germline V gene has CDR1 MNHEY and CDR2 SVGAGI. The CDR3 loop spans 15 amino acids. The CDR3 loop reads CASSYLAGGNSPLHF. For the CDR3, the DNA is TGTGCCAGCAGTTACTTGGCAGGAGGGAATTCACCCCTCCACTTT.

V is TRBV2 and J is TRBJ2-1; 7 bases are a match to TRBD2. Germline V gives CDR1 SNHLY, CDR2 FYNNEI. Losses at the gene ends were 6 bases for V and 10 bases for J; bases not matched to a gene: 12. There are 14 residues in the CDR3. CDR3 sequence (DNA): TGTGCCAGCAGCGTCATAAGCGGGGCTGGCGAGCAGTTCTTC. This sequence encodes CASSVISGAGEQFF. Variable domain in full (rest from reference TRBV2 and TRBJ2-1): EPEVTQTPSHQVTQMGQEVILRCVPISNHLYFYWYRQILGQKVEFLVSFYNNEISEKSEIFDDQFSVERPDGSNFTLKIRSTKLEDSAMYFCASSVISGAGEQFFGPGTRLTVL.

CDR3 nucleotide sequence: TGTGCCAGCAGCTTAGACAGTGGGTTCAATCAGCCCCAGCATTTT. Protein sequence: CASSLDSGFNQPQHF. The chain has TRBV7-6 and TRBJ1-5; D remains unclear. This CDR3 region has 15 residues. Germline V CDR1 and CDR2: SGHVS, FNYEAQ. Trimming took 1 base from V and 3 from J, leaving 10 bases between them.

The chain employs TRBV6-1 and TRBJ1-5; 9 nucleotides align to TRBD1. V was clipped by 3 bases and J by 1 base; unmatched bases: 4. The CDR3 runs to 16 residues. Per germline, CDR1 MNHNS and CDR2 SASEGT. The CDR3 region has the DNA TGTGCCAGCAGTGACAGGGACAGGGCAAGCAATCAGCCCCAGCATTTT. The encoded protein is CASSDRDRASNQPQHF.

The chain joins TRBV11-2 to TRBJ1-6; tentative D call: TRBD1 (6 bases). Trimming left V 5 bases short and J 3 bases short, with 17 bases between. Per the germline V gene, CDR1 is SGHAT and CDR2 is FQNNGV. This CDR3 comprises 17 residues. For the CDR3, the DNA is TGTGCCAGCAGCCCGTTCAACAGGGACCTCTATAATTCACCCCTCCACTTT. This sequence encodes CASSPFNRDLYNSPLHF.

V gene TRBV6-4 combines with J gene TRBJ2-2, with 8 positions matching TRBD1. Trimming at V came to 3 bases and at J to 4 bases, leaving 4 bases not matched to a gene. This CDR3 is built from 15 residues. Germline V lookup: CDR1 MRHNA, CDR2 SNTAGT. The CDR3 bases are TGTGCCAGCAGTGAAGTACAGGGGGGCACCGGGGAGCTGTTTTTT. Its translation is CASSEVQGGTGELFF.

The chain combines TRBV9 with TRBJ1-1; D remains unclear. The ends were cut back, 2 bases at V and 3 bases at J, with 8 bases in the middle. Germline CDR1 SGDLS, CDR2 YYNGEE. The CDR3 totals 13 residues. CDR3 in DNA: TGTGCCAGCAGCGTTTCGGTGGACACTGAAGCTTTCTTT. It is translated as CASSVSVDTEAFF.

The V and J genes are TRBV30 and TRBJ2-7, with TRBD1 matching 12 bases. This CDR3 is built from 14 residues. From germline, CDR1 is GTSNPN and CDR2 SVGIG (reference sequence). The ends lost 5 bases at V and 6 bases at J; junction bases unmatched: 8. Here the CDR3 DNA reads TGTGCCTGGGATCGTGGGACAGGGGGCCCCGAGCAGTACTTC. Its translation: CAWDRGTGGPEQYF.

V is TRBV11-2 and J is TRBJ1-3; D possibly corresponds to TRBD1 (6 bases). Trimming shortened V by 1 base and J by 4 bases, and 11 bases separated the two germline ends. This CDR3 is built from 15 residues. Germline CDR1 SGHAT, CDR2 FQNNGV. CDR3 sequence (DNA): TGTGCCAGCAGCTTAGTCCAGGGGCCCGGAAACACCATATATTTT. It is translated as CASSLVQGPGNTIYF.

This rearrangement joins TRBV30 to TRBJ2-7; D ambiguous. CDR3 size: 11 residues. Germline CDR1 and CDR2: GTSNPN and SVGIG (reference sequence). With 1 base removed from V and 2 bases from J, the gap between germline ends came to 3 bases. Here the CDR3 DNA reads TGTGCCTGGAGTGGCGCCTACGAGCAGTACTTC. It codes for CAWSGAYEQYF.

V is TRBV5-1 and J is TRBJ2-6; 7 nucleotides agree with TRBD2. CDR3 length equals 18 residues. J lost 0 bases, V lost 4 bases, and 10 bases had no gene match. Germline CDR1 and CDR2: SGHRS and YFSETQ. The CDR3 sequence is CASSPGGGVFSGANVLTF. CDR3 in DNA: TGCGCCAGCAGCCCGGGAGGTGGGGTATTCTCTGGGGCCAACGTCCTGACTTTC.

V usage is TRBV2 and J usage is TRBJ2-1, with 7 bases lining up with TRBD2. The ends lost 7 bases at V and 3 bases at J; junction bases unmatched: 3. The CDR3 runs 13 residues. CDR1 and CDR2 (germline): SNHLY, FYNNEI. CDR3 in DNA: TGTGCCAGCAAAGCGGGGCTCTACAATGAGCAGTTCTTC. Protein sequence: CASKAGLYNEQFF.

The rearrangement uses TRBV7-2 and TRBJ1-5; no clear D gene. The CDR3 runs 13 residues. Trimming removed 4 bases at V and 6 bases at J, with 10 bases between. Germline CDR1 SGHTA, CDR2 FQGNSA. This chain's CDR3 is CASSSQQIQPQHF. The CDR3 nucleotides are TGTGCCAGCAGCTCACAACAGATTCAGCCCCAGCATTTT.

V is TRBV7-9 and J is TRBJ1-2, with D possibly TRBD1 on 5 matching bases. V lost 1 base to trimming and J lost 6 bases, with 9 bases between them. Germline CDR1 and CDR2: SEHNR and FQNEAQ (reference sequence). The CDR3 has 13 residues. In DNA, the CDR3 is TGTGCCAGCAGCTTAGTAAGGGGTAATGGCTACACCTTC. It specifies CASSLVRGNGYTF.

CDR3 region: CATTPRTSGGETDTQYF. CDR3 DNA sequence: TGTGCCACCACCCCTCGGACTAGCGGGGGGGAGACAGATACGCAGTATTTT. The V gene is TRBV7-9, the J gene TRBJ2-3, with 15 bases matching TRBD2. J was trimmed by 3 bases and V by 10 bases; bases with no gene match: 11. The germline V gene encodes CDR1 SEHNR and CDR2 FQNEAQ (reference sequence). The CDR3 covers 17 residues.

The rearrangement links TRBV4-2 to TRBJ1-3; possibly TRBD1 for D (5 bases). Germline loops: CDR1 LGHNA, CDR2 YNFKEQ. V was cut by 0 bases and J by 0 bases, with 24 bases left in between. CDR3 length: 21 residues. The CDR3 DNA follows: TGTGCCAGCAGCCAAGATCGGTGGGGAGGGACCTTAGCGCCCTCTGGAAACACCATATATTTT. Translation: CASSQDRWGGTLAPSGNTIYF.

This chain links TRBV27 with TRBJ2-3; D is possibly TRBD2 (7 bases). This CDR3 is 14 amino acids long. The germline V and J ends were trimmed by 2 bases and 5 bases, with 11 bases remaining between them. Germline values: CDR1 MNHEY, CDR2 SMNVEV (reference sequence). The DNA of the CDR3 is TGTGCCAGCAGTTTAGGGAGGGGGAGAGATACGCAGTATTTT. It translates to CASSLGRGRDTQYF.

The chain employs TRBV9 and TRBJ1-5; perhaps TRBD1 as D (5 bases). CDR1 is SGDLS and CDR2 is YYNGEE in the germline V gene. This CDR3 contains 15 residues. Deletions cut 0 bases from V and 5 bases from J, with 12 bases between. The CDR3 loop reads CASSVAATADQPQHF. Here the CDR3 DNA reads TGTGCCAGCAGCGTAGCTGCGACAGCTGATCAGCCCCAGCATTTT. Looking up the rest from reference TRBV9 and TRBJ1-5 gives the full variable domain: DSGVTQTPKHLITATGQRVTLRCSPRSGDLSVYWYQQSLDQGLQFLIQYYNGEERAKGNILERFSAQQFPDLHSELNLSSLELGDSALYFCASSVAATADQPQHFGDGTRLSIL.

V gene TRBV5-5 combines with J gene TRBJ2-1; the D gene is possibly TRBD1 (5 bases). Trimming stripped 4 bases from V and 7 bases from J, with 18 bases between. CDR1 SGHKS and CDR2 YYEKEE come from the germline V gene (reference sequence). CDR3 length: 15 amino acids. The CDR3 nucleotides are TGTGCCAGCAGCCCTTTTGAAACAGGTGGGAATGAGCAGTTCTTC. Encoded protein: CASSPFETGGNEQFF. The full variable domain, with the rest looked up from reference TRBV5-5 and TRBJ2-1, is DAGVTQSPTHLIKTRGQQVTLRCSPISGHKSVSWYQQVLGQGPQFIFQYYEKEERGRGNFPDRFSARQFPNYSSELNVNALLLGDSALYLCASSPFETGGNEQFFGPGTRLTVL.

CDR3: CASSYSHRVDQPQHF. For the CDR3, the DNA is TGTGCCAGCAGTTACTCGCACAGGGTGGATCAGCCCCAGCATTTT. The chain joins TRBV6-5 to TRBJ1-5; D may be TRBD1 (6 bases). The length of the CDR3 is 15 residues. The germline V gene has CDR1 MNHEY and CDR2 SVGAGI. V was cut by 0 bases and J by 5 bases, with 11 bases left in between.

This clone was detected only a few times. The chain uses TRBV5-1 and TRBJ2-5, with 8 nucleotides matching TRBD2. Germline CDR1 is SGHRS and CDR2 is YFSETQ. The V gene end was trimmed by 2 bases and the J gene end by 5 bases; junction bases not matched to a gene: 2. The CDR3 runs 13 residues. In DNA, the CDR3 is TGCGCCAGCAGCTTCCGGGGGGGGGAGACCCAGTACTTC. This translates into CASSFRGGETQYF.

The rearrangement links TRBV5-8 to TRBJ2-2; no definite D call. Between the trimmed V and J ends, which lost 0 bases and 1 base, there was a span of 10 bases. CDR1 and CDR2 from the germline V gene are SGHTS and YDEGEE. The CDR3 runs to 16 residues. The CDR3 DNA is TGTGCCAGCAGCTTGGAACTAAGATTGAACACCGGGGAGCTGTTTTTT. Residues: CASSLELRLNTGELFF.

This chain connects TRBV6-5 to TRBJ1-1; D is uncertain. Germline loops: CDR1 MNHEY, CDR2 SVGAGI. V dropped 6 bases and J dropped 0 bases, with 11 bases sitting between them. CDR3 length: 14 amino acids. In DNA form, the CDR3 reads TGTGCCAGCAGGGTCGTTAGAGTGAACACTGAAGCTTTCTTT. Its translation: CASRVVRVNTEAFF.

The V gene is TRBV6-5, the J gene TRBJ1-3; D gene unclear. The germline V gene has CDR1 MNHEY and CDR2 SVGAGI. The CDR3 runs 14 residues. The V and J ends lost 6 bases and 7 bases respectively, with 16 bases between them. CDR3 in amino acids: CASSPSGRWNTIYF. CDR3 nucleotides: TGTGCCAGCAGCCCCAGTGGGAGGTGGAACACCATATATTTT.

V gene TRBV6-4 combines with J gene TRBJ2-4; 9 bases are a match to TRBD2. Germline V gene sequence: CDR1 MRHNA, CDR2 SNTAGT. The V and J ends lost 10 bases and 8 bases, in that order; junction bases with no gene match: 12. The CDR3 is made up of 14 amino acids. The CDR3 coding sequence is TGTGCCAAAAGACCGGGACTAGCCCCTCACATTCAGTACTTC. As protein: CAKRPGLAPHIQYF.

The chain has TRBV18 and TRBJ2-1, with 11 bases that match TRBD2. The CDR3 has 14 residues. Germline lookup yields CDR1 KGHSH and CDR2 LQKENI. V lost 3 bases, J lost 8 bases, and 3 bases stayed unmatched. The CDR3 spells CASSPTSGGDEQFF. In DNA, the CDR3 is TGTGCCAGCTCACCCACTAGCGGGGGAGATGAGCAGTTCTTC.